The following is a TCR beta chain sequence with its context. Germline V gene lookup returns CDR1 DFQATT and CDR2 SNEGSKA (reference sequence). The CDR3 runs to 16 residues. V shed 6 bases and J shed 6 bases, with 27 bases lying between them. The sample comes from a study of T cells in Graves' hyperthyroidism and ophthalmopathy. Template material for amplifying TCR beta CDR3 regions consisted of RNA transcripts. During a first-round RT-PCR of the TCR CDR3, the HTBI primer set was used. TCRdb analysed the multiplex PCR reads with MiXCR anew, one entry per CDR3 protein. The table has under 450,000 distinct CDR3 sequences, about 13% seen once; the top ten hold roughly 20%.

The specimen sequenced was blood. The TCR comes from a young man with Graves' hyperthyroidism that later progressed to Graves' ophthalmopathy. The chain links TRBV20-1 to TRBJ2-7; the D gene could be TRBD1 or TRBD2 (6 bases each). For the CDR3, the DNA is TGCAGTGCCAACCACGGGGGCCGCGTCCTCCCCTGCGAGCAGTACTTC. This gives the protein CSANHGGRVLPCEQYF.